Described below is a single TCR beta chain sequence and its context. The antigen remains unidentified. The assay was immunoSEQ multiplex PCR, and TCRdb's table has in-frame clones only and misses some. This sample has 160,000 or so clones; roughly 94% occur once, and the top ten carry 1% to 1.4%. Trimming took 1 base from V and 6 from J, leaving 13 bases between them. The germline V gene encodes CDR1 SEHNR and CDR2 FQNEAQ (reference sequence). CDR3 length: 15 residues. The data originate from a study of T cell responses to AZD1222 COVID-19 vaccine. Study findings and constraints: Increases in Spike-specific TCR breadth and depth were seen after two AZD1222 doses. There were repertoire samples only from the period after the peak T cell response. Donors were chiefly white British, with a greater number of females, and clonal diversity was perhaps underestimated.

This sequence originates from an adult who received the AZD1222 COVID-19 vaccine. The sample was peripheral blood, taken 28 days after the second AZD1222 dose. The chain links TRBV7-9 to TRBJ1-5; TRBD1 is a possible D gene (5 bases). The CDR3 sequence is CASSLEPGLGQPQHF. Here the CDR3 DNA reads TGTGCCAGCAGCTTAGAGCCAGGGTTGGGTCAGCCCCAGCATTTT.